These 7 T cell receptor beta chains were sequenced from one sample in a study of blood T cells in healthy people across ages. Primed by a sample-barcoded 5' primer and a J-beta primer mix, a second PCR proceeded for 7 to 11 cycles. TCRdb re-called the 5' RACE reads through MiXCR, storing one row per CDR3 protein. The sample carries about 1.6 million distinct CDR3 sequences, roughly 32% recorded once. Specimen: blood. These receptors all stem from a woman aged 30 to 39 in good health.

As to this clonotype: A much larger clone lies one base from this, so it may be a read error. The chain carries TRBV12-3 or TRBV12-4 and TRBJ2-7; D possibly corresponds to TRBD2 (5 bases). CDR3 size: 14 residues. With 5 bases removed from V and 6 bases from J, the gap between germline ends came to 17 bases. CDR3 protein: CASSHRGGESEQYF. The CDR3 region has the DNA TGTGCCAGCAGTCACCGGGGTGGCGAGAGCGAGCAGTACTTC.

This rearrangement joins TRBV11-2 to TRBJ2-6, with D possibly matching TRBD1 (6 bases). This CDR3 comprises 16 residues. The germline V and J ends were trimmed by 5 bases and 1 base, with 12 bases remaining between them. The germline V gene encodes CDR1 SGHAT and CDR2 FQNNGV. CDR3 sequence: CASSDFRGSGANVLTF. CDR3 nucleotides: TGTGCCAGCAGCGATTTCAGGGGTTCTGGGGCCAACGTCCTGACTTTC.

The rearrangement joins TRBV7-2 to TRBJ2-5, with 9 nucleotides matching TRBD2. The J call is doubtful: the DNA matches TRBJ2-7 better. The CDR3 length is 16 residues. Per germline, CDR1 SGHTA and CDR2 FQGNSA. The CDR3 is CASSLSPAGGCYEQYF. CDR3 DNA: TGTGCCAGCAGCCTATCTCCAGCGGGAGGATGTTACGAGCAGTACTTC.

The chain joins TRBV12-3 or TRBV12-4 to TRBJ2-3; 7 bases line up with TRBD2. V gave up 7 bases and J gave up 4 bases; unmatched junction bases: 8. The CDR3 covers 14 residues. The CDR3 is CASNPSGSADTQYF. CDR3 DNA: TGTGCCAGCAACCCTAGCGGAAGCGCAGATACGCAGTATTTT.

In DNA form, the CDR3 reads TGTGCCAGCAGTTCCGGGAGGGGGGAGCTGTTTTTT. It codes for CASSSGRGELFF. The genes are TRBV28 and TRBJ2-2; 7 bases are a match to TRBD2. There are 12 residues in the CDR3. V lost 4 bases to trimming and J lost 8 bases; unmatched junction nucleotides: 1. CDR1 is MDHEN and CDR2 is SYDVKM in the germline V gene.

The chain carries TRBV20-1 and TRBJ2-7; 7 positions agree with TRBD2. Trimming removed 6 bases from V and 3 bases from J; junction bases left unmatched: 11. Germline loops: CDR1 DFQATT, CDR2 SNEGSKA (reference sequence). The CDR3 contains 14 residues. The CDR3 DNA reads as TGCAGTGCCCGTGGACTAGAAGGTTTCTACGAGCAGTACTTC. Its protein product is CSARGLEGFYEQYF.

The rearrangement links TRBV5-1 to TRBJ1-6, with 8 positions matching TRBD1. Germline assignment: CDR1 SGHRS and CDR2 YFSETQ. V shed 0 bases, J shed 9 bases, and the junction held 5 bases outside the gene matches. CDR3 length: 15 residues. The CDR3 DNA reads TGCGCCAGCAGCTTGGCCGCGACAGGGGTTTCACCCCTCCACTTT. Translation gives CASSLAATGVSPLHF.